One T cell receptor (beta chain) is described in this entry. The V segment lost 4 bases and the J segment 1 base; nucleotides outside the gene matches: 0. This CDR3 contains 13 residues. Germline-derived CDR1 and CDR2 are GTSNPN and SVGIG (reference sequence). How the authors handled the data: Amplified reference gene primers provided the basis for estimating nucleated cell counts. The repertoire was sequenced with immunoSEQ multiplex PCR; TCRdb's copy has only in-frame clones and lacks some. Clone size and V and J calls were adopted from that table, with D and trimming inferred from the DNA. The data hold roughly 200,000 clones, with 75% to 90% observed a single time. Residents of about two dozen US areas, aged about 18 to 100 years, made up the participants. Someone with COVID-19 had been met by exposed participants within 2 weeks before study entry. The data were taken from a study of blood T cell repertoires in COVID-19. Looking at the study overall: Italy, Spain and the United States were the sources of the convalescent and acute COVID-19 samples.

The sample consisted of PBMCs or T cells enriched from blood (not recorded which). The sequence derives from a woman under 40 who had been exposed to COVID-19. The chain recombines TRBV30 with TRBJ2-3; 9 bases match TRBD2. CDR3 residues: CAWTSGGTDTQYF. The CDR3, as DNA: TGTGCCTGGACTAGCGGGGGCACAGATACGCAGTATTTT.